The 20 T cell receptor beta chains below come from one sample, sequenced in a study of low-dose radiotherapy and immunotherapy resistance in tumors. The sample's time point: before trial treatment. Primers targeting TRAV and TRBV primed first-strand cDNA, covering alpha and beta chains. PCR amplification of the TCRs was performed with Phusion for 15 to 25 PCR cycles, and it relied on a constant-region primer together with a V-primer adapter. Each CDR3 protein is one row after TCRdb ran MiXCR on the reads. The table records 60,000 to 90,000 distinct CDR3 sequences, around 30% of them present only once. The specimen comprised PBMCs, sampled before treatment. Every receptor here comes from a female donor with ovarian cancer.

There are many counts of this clonotype. The chain carries TRBV6-2 or TRBV6-3 and TRBJ1-1; tentatively, D is TRBD1 (6 bases). Germline V CDR1 and CDR2: MNHEY, SVGEGT. The CDR3 has 16 amino acids. V was trimmed by 2 bases and J by 0 bases, leaving 13 bases between them. This CDR3 reads CASSYGQFGMNTEAFF. For the CDR3, the DNA is TGTGCCAGCAGTTACGGACAGTTTGGAATGAACACTGAAGCTTTCTTT.

The chain is built from TRBV18 and TRBJ1-6, with a possible D match to TRBD1 (5 bases). The germline CDR1 and CDR2 sequences are KGHSH and LQKENI. The CDR3 covers 15 residues. Deletions cut 2 bases from V and 7 bases from J, with 12 bases between. The CDR3 sequence is CASSPAQVGNSPLHF. CDR3 sequence (DNA): TGTGCCAGCTCACCAGCACAGGTGGGGAATTCACCCCTCCACTTT. The entire variable domain, with the rest obtained from reference TRBV18 and TRBJ1-6, is as follows: NAGVMQNPRHLVRRRGQEARLRCSPMKGHSHVYWYRQLPEEGLKFMVYLQKENIIDESGMPKERFSAEFPKEGPSILRIQQVVRGDSAAYFCASSPAQVGNSPLHFGNGTRLTVT.

This clonotype was recorded at least ten times. The chain recombines TRBV6-1 with TRBJ2-7, with no clear D. V was pared by 0 bases and J by 6 bases, with 9 bases between. This CDR3 contains 13 residues. In germline, CDR1 is MNHNS, CDR2 SASEGT. CDR3 nucleotides: TGTGCCAGCAGTGAAGCGCAAGGGCTCGAGCAGTACTTC. It encodes CASSEAQGLEQYF.

The chain employs TRBV5-1 and TRBJ2-2; D is unresolved. Germline values: CDR1 SGHRS, CDR2 YFSETQ. This CDR3 spans 13 amino acids. V gave up 4 bases and J gave up 4 bases, with 8 bases separating them. The CDR3 DNA sequence: TGCGCCAGCAGCATCGATCGCACCGGGGAGCTGTTTTTT. This codes for CASSIDRTGELFF.

This sequence joins TRBV5-4 and TRBJ2-1; 14 nucleotides line up with TRBD2. Per germline, CDR1 SGHNT and CDR2 YYREEE (reference sequence). The CDR3 spans 17 residues. J lost 6 bases, V lost 1 base, and 6 bases had no gene match. The DNA for the CDR3 is TGTGCCAGCAGCTTGAATCCCGGGACTAGCGGGAGCAATGAGCAGTTCTTC. Amino acids: CASSLNPGTSGSNEQFF.

The CDR3 DNA follows: TGTGCCAGCAGTCTCGGAGGGCCGGTAGATACGCAGTATTTT. This translates into CASSLGGPVDTQYF. The V call is TRBV28, the J call TRBJ2-3, with D perhaps matching TRBD2 (6 bases). V gave up 5 bases and J gave up 5 bases, with 14 bases separating them. Germline-derived CDR1 and CDR2 are MDHEN and SYDVKM. The CDR3 consists of 14 residues. The entire variable domain, with the rest obtained from reference TRBV28 and TRBJ2-3, is as follows: DVKVTQSSRYLVKRTGEKVFLECVQDMDHENMFWYRQDPGLGLRLIYFSYDVKMKEKGDIPEGYSVSREKKERFSLILESASTNQTSMYLCASSLGGPVDTQYFGPGTRLTVL.

This clonotype was counted a single time. It is unclear where the CDR3 begins or ends on the DNA, so no DNA is shown, and the CDR3 is as TCRdb lists it. This sequence joins TRBV11-2 and TRBJ2-2; the table gives TRBD2 as D, unverified against the DNA. The germline CDR1 and CDR2 sequences are SGHAT and FQNNGV. The CDR3 has 21 amino acids, counting both end residues. CDR3 sequence: CASSLDSHPQSRNTGELFFFF.

Comment on this clonotype: A read error likely explains this, since a far larger clone differs by one base. The J gene is TRBJ2-1, the V gene TRBV14, with D possibly matching TRBD1 (5 bases). The length of the CDR3 is 13 residues. Trimming removed 5 bases from V and 10 bases from J, with 15 bases in between. Germline CDR1 SGHDN, CDR2 FVKESK. In DNA form, the CDR3 reads TGTGCCAGCAGCTGGGGCAGGGCCTACGAGCAGTTCTTC. Translation: CASSWGRAYEQFF.

The chain is built from TRBV6-2 or TRBV6-3 and TRBJ2-1, with TRBD2 matching 13 bases. The CDR3 contains 16 residues. Germline V gene data show CDR1 as MNHEY and CDR2 as SVGEGT. Losses at the gene ends were 4 bases for V and 7 bases for J; bases not matched to a gene: 7. DNA for the CDR3: TGTGCCAGCAGTTGGGAGGGACTAGCGGGGAAGAATGAGCAGTTCTTC. It specifies CASSWEGLAGKNEQFF.

This clonotype was found many times. The V gene is TRBV6-5, the J gene TRBJ2-2, with D hard to call. Trimming removed 3 bases from V and 7 bases from J, with 18 bases in between. The CDR3 loop spans 16 amino acids. Germline values: CDR1 MNHEY, CDR2 SVGAGI. CDR3 nucleotides: TGTGCCAGCAGTTATTCTTTCGAGCGACAACTCGGGGAGCTGTTTTTT. This translates into CASSYSFERQLGELFF.

The table lists this clonotype with many counts. DNA for the CDR3: TGCGCCAGCAGCCAAGAAACTAGCGGGAGAAATTTCGGGGAGCTGTTTTTT. Its translation is CASSQETSGRNFGELFF. The V gene is TRBV4-3, the J gene TRBJ2-2; 11 bases map to TRBD2. CDR1 and CDR2 (germline): LGHNA, YSLEER. The CDR3 is made up of 17 amino acids. V lost 0 bases and J lost 7; bases outside the gene matches: 7.

Many counts were recorded for this clonotype. The V and J genes are TRBV7-9 and TRBJ2-1; tentative D call: TRBD2 (5 bases). Trimming removed 4 bases at V and 0 bases at J, with 10 bases between. The V gene's germline CDR1 is SEHNR and CDR2 FQNEAQ (reference sequence). The CDR3 loop spans 15 amino acids. The CDR3: CASSSYRGSYNEQFF. The DNA for the CDR3 is TGTGCCAGCAGCTCCTACCGGGGCTCCTACAATGAGCAGTTCTTC.

This clonotype was recorded only once. The conserved closing phenylalanine or tryptophan is absent in this CDR3, likely reflecting a read error. The chain joins TRBV5-4 to TRBJ2-2, with a possible D match to TRBD1 (5 bases). Trimming took 5 bases from V and 7 from J, leaving 12 bases between them. CDR3 size: 13 residues. Germline V CDR1 and CDR2: SGHNT, YYREEE (reference sequence). CDR3 amino acids: CASRQVLSGELFV. CDR3 nucleotide sequence: TGTGCCAGCAGACAGGTTCTGAGCGGGGAGCTGTTTGTT.

CDR3 nucleotide sequence: TGTGCCAGCAGTACTGGGACTAGCGGACCCGAGCAGTACTTC. Its protein product is CASSTGTSGPEQYF. The chain couples TRBV6-2 or TRBV6-3 to TRBJ2-7, with 11 bases aligning to TRBD2. The CDR3 has 14 amino acids. V shed 5 bases, J shed 6 bases, and the junction held 6 bases outside the gene matches. Per germline, CDR1 MNHEY and CDR2 SVGEGT.

This sequence joins TRBV19 and TRBJ1-5; TRBD1 might be the D (6 bases). This CDR3 has 17 amino acids. V gave up 0 bases and J gave up 4 bases, with 16 bases separating them. CDR1 LNHDA and CDR2 SQIVND come from the germline V gene (reference sequence). CDR3 region: CASSIEGGGTTNQPQHF. The CDR3 coding sequence is TGTGCCAGTAGTATAGAGGGGGGGGGGACAACAAATCAGCCCCAGCATTTT.

This clonotype was counted many times. This sequence joins TRBV7-2 and TRBJ2-7, with D tentatively TRBD2 (7 bases). The CDR3 loop spans 15 amino acids. Germline assignment: CDR1 SGHTA and CDR2 FQGNSA. V lost 2 bases, J lost 7 bases, and 18 bases lay in between. The CDR3 protein is CASSLSGTLNEEQYF. CDR3 DNA sequence: TGTGCCAGCAGCTTAAGCGGGACACTAAATGAGGAGCAGTACTTC.

The chain joins TRBV2 to TRBJ2-1; no clear D gene. V was cut by 4 bases and J by 7 bases, with 11 bases left in between. Germline CDR1 reads SNHLY; CDR2 reads FYNNEI. This CDR3 comprises 13 residues. CDR3 DNA: TGTGCCAGCAGTGGGCAAGGGTGGAATGAGCAGTTCTTC. Amino acid sequence: CASSGQGWNEQFF.

This clonotype was detected many times. The chain links TRBV10-1 to TRBJ2-1; 7 bases fit TRBD1. Per germline, CDR1 WNHNN and CDR2 SYGVQD (reference sequence). The CDR3 totals 14 residues. Unmatched junction bases numbered 8, after V lost 0 bases and J lost 12 bases. Here the CDR3 DNA reads TGCGCCAGCAGTGAGTCGACAGGGCTCCTGGTGCAGTTCTTC. This encodes CASSESTGLLVQFF.

The chain joins TRBV5-5 to TRBJ2-1, with no clear D. This CDR3 has 14 amino acids. Germline-derived CDR1 and CDR2 are SGHKS and YYEKEE (reference sequence). V was pared by 4 bases and J by 7 bases, with 15 bases between. The CDR3 is CASSRDGKPNEQFF. The CDR3 DNA reads as TGTGCCAGCAGCAGGGATGGGAAACCAAATGAGCAGTTCTTC.

This clonotype appeared many times. This rearrangement joins TRBV6-2 or TRBV6-3 to TRBJ1-1; D call uncertain. Germline V gene lookup returns CDR1 MNHEY and CDR2 SVGEGT. Trimming pared 8 bases from V and 8 bases from J, leaving 18 bases between. This CDR3 comprises 13 residues. CDR3 sequence: CASPRSRNSEAFF. For the CDR3, the DNA is TGTGCCAGCCCCCGGTCTCGAAACTCAGAAGCTTTCTTT.